This TCR beta chain was observed in a study of CD8 T cells in ankylosing spondylitis. TCRdb re-analysed the 5' RACE reads in MiXCR, keeping a single row per CDR3 protein. The table lists about 330,000 distinct CDR3 sequences, 6.5% to 10% of them singletons. Overall study results and limits: Some motif variants were previously reported in reactive arthritis synovial fluid and blood. It appeared that ankylosing spondylitis blood was characterized by a TCR beta motif of roughly 8 highly homologous variants.

This clonotype occurred many times. The antigen remains unidentified. Material: blood, either unsorted or a sorted T cell fraction (not recorded which). The clonotype originates from a male donor with ankylosing spondylitis.

CDR3 DNA sequence: TGCAGCGCGAAGGGTGGAGGGGGGCCATGGGAGACCCAGTACTTC. Protein product: CSAKGGGGPWETQYF. J is TRBJ2-5 and V is TRBV20-1; perhaps D is TRBD1 or TRBD2 (6 bases each). The CDR3 is 15 residues long. The germline gives CDR1 DFQATT, CDR2 SNEGSKA (reference sequence).